This T cell receptor (beta chain) was found in a study of blood T cells in healthy people across ages. Study overall: About one barcoded beta molecule per two T cells was captured by template switching.

A second PCR of roughly 7 to 11 cycles used a sample-barcoded 5' primer and a J-beta primer mix. Researchers report that each sample yielded at least 2.5 million CDR3-containing paired-end reads. TCRdb processed the 5' RACE reads anew with MiXCR; each CDR3 protein has one entry. The table includes about 640,000 distinct CDR3 sequences, roughly 43% detected once. Germline V gives CDR1 SGHRS, CDR2 YFSETQ. The CDR3 covers 18 residues. The junction had 13 bases not matched to a gene; V was cut back by 2 bases and J by 4 bases. Aged about 6 to 90, donors were systemically healthy Caucasians from Russia. The specimen sequenced was blood. The chain is built from TRBV5-1 and TRBJ2-2, with 8 bases aligning to TRBD1. This sequence was found in an elderly man in good health. CDR3 DNA: TGCGCCAGCAGCTTCACCCGGGACAGGCGACGGGGCACCGGGGAGCTGTTTTTT. It encodes CASSFTRDRRRGTGELFF.